Following are 21 T cell receptor beta chains from one sample sequenced in a study of cytomegalovirus exposure and HLA in healthy donors. Both 60 Vbeta primers and 13 Jbeta primers went into the PCR. TCRdb's copy holds only in-frame clones and misses some; the assay was immunoSEQ multiplex PCR. The data show 130,000 or so clones, around 67% seen once. The sequencing input was PBMCs. The receptors shown here come from a man younger than 35 in good health and CMV-seropositive.

This clone turned up a few times. CDR3 nucleotides: TGTGCCATCAGTGAGTCCTGGGAGCGAAACACCTTC. Amino acids: CAISESWERNTF. The chain is built from TRBV10-3 and TRBJ1-2; D is uncertain. Germline-derived CDR1 and CDR2 are ENHRY and SYGVKD. Trimming removed 0 bases at V and 12 bases at J, with 11 bases between. This CDR3 has 12 residues.

The genes are TRBV6-5 and TRBJ2-5, with 7 bases fitting TRBD2. Trimming took 0 bases from V and 5 from J; bases not matched to a gene: 6. The CDR3 has 15 amino acids. Per the germline V gene, CDR1 is MNHEY and CDR2 is SVGAGI. The CDR3 DNA follows: TGTGCCAGCAGTTACTCGCCTAGCGGAGCGGAGACCCAGTACTTC. The encoded protein is CASSYSPSGAETQYF.

The V gene is TRBV15, the J gene TRBJ2-2, with D possibly matching TRBD2 (6 bases). V shed 0 bases and J shed 7 bases, with 9 bases lying between them. This CDR3 is built from 14 residues. From germline, CDR1 is LNHNV and CDR2 YYDKDF (reference sequence). The CDR3 sequence: CATSRDPGVGELFF. In DNA, the CDR3 is TGTGCCACCAGCAGAGATCCGGGGGTCGGGGAGCTGTTTTTT.

The CDR3 spells CASSHGTAEKLFF. The CDR3 coding sequence is TGTGCCAGCAGCCATGGGACAGCAGAAAAACTGTTTTTT. The chain carries TRBV7-6 and TRBJ1-4; the match to TRBD1 covers 7 bases. The V gene's germline CDR1 is SGHVS and CDR2 FNYEAQ. CDR3 length: 13 residues. Germline trimming cut 5 bases from V and 8 bases from J; bases unmatched to any gene: 5.

This chain joins TRBV4-1 and TRBJ2-7, with 8 positions matching TRBD1. Germline V gene data show CDR1 as MGHRA and CDR2 as YSYEKL. CDR3 length equals 15 residues. With 4 bases clipped from V and 3 bases from J, the junction kept 8 bases outside the gene matches. The CDR3 loop reads CASSPWTGPSYEQYF. The CDR3 nucleotides are TGCGCCAGCAGCCCCTGGACAGGGCCAAGCTACGAGCAGTACTTC.

V usage is TRBV19 and J usage is TRBJ2-7; 14 bases match TRBD2. V lost 5 bases, J lost 0 bases, and 12 bases stayed unmatched. CDR1 is LNHDA and CDR2 is SQIVND in the germline V gene (reference sequence). The CDR3 runs 19 residues. The CDR3 protein is CASSGLAGGLIDNSYEQYF. The CDR3 region has the DNA TGTGCCAGTAGTGGACTAGCGGGGGGTCTCATCGATAACTCCTACGAGCAGTACTTC. Looking up the rest from reference TRBV19 and TRBJ2-7 gives the full variable domain: DGGITQSPKYLFRKEGQNVTLSCEQNLNHDAMYWYRQDPGQGLRLIYYSQIVNDFQKGDIAEGYSVSREKKESFPLTVTSAQKNPTAFYLCASSGLAGGLIDNSYEQYFGPGTRLTVT.

The chain employs TRBV7-9 and TRBJ2-7; D possibly corresponds to TRBD2 (7 bases). CDR1 SEHNR and CDR2 FQNEAQ come from the germline V gene (reference sequence). There are 15 residues in the CDR3. V was cut by 1 base and J by 4 bases, with 14 bases left in between. This chain's CDR3 is CASSLVGGLGYEQYF. Here the CDR3 DNA reads TGTGCCAGCAGCTTAGTCGGGGGGCTAGGGTACGAGCAGTACTTC. Together with reference TRBV7-9 and TRBJ2-7, the CDR3 gives the full variable domain: DTGVSQNPRHKITKRGQNVTFRCDPISEHNRLYWYRQTLGQGPEFLTYFQNEAQLEKSRLLSDRFSAERPKGSFSTLEIQRTEQGDSAMYLCASSLVGGLGYEQYFGPGTRLTVT.

The chain employs TRBV10-1 and TRBJ2-5; a possible D gene is TRBD2 (7 bases). CDR3 length: 15 residues. Trimming removed 3 bases at V and 5 bases at J, with 16 bases between. CDR1 WNHNN and CDR2 SYGVQD come from the germline V gene (reference sequence). CDR3 in DNA: TGCGCCAGCAGTGAAGGTGGGGGGGCGGACGAGACCCAGTACTTC. Amino acid sequence: CASSEGGGADETQYF.

CDR3 loop: CASSPTGGKTQYF. The DNA for the CDR3 is TGTGCCAGCAGCCCGACAGGGGGTAAAACCCAGTACTTC. V usage is TRBV6-1 and J usage is TRBJ2-5, with 9 bases fitting TRBD1. Trimming took 6 bases from V and 8 from J; bases not matched to a gene: 7. Germline V CDR1 and CDR2: MNHNS, SASEGT. The CDR3 has 13 amino acids.

This clone was recorded once. The chain carries TRBV5-4 and TRBJ2-2; D gene unclear. Germline V lookup: CDR1 SGHNT, CDR2 YYREEE (reference sequence). The CDR3 has 14 amino acids. Deletions cut 0 bases from V and 6 bases from J, with 9 bases between. This CDR3 is CASSLAGEAGELFF. CDR3 coding DNA: TGTGCCAGCAGCTTGGCCGGCGAGGCCGGGGAGCTGTTTTTT.

This clone was recorded only once. The CDR3 is CASSIEGTYQETQYF. DNA of the CDR3: TGTGCCAGTAGTATAGAGGGCACCTACCAAGAGACCCAGTACTTC. This rearrangement joins TRBV19 to TRBJ2-5; no clear D gene. This CDR3 comprises 15 residues. The germline gives CDR1 LNHDA, CDR2 SQIVND (reference sequence). V lost 0 bases and J lost 0, with 8 bases in between.

This clone was picked up a small number of times. Other DNA sequences in this specimen translate into the identical CDR3. The chain links TRBV28 to TRBJ1-6, with D perhaps matching TRBD1 (6 bases). Germline V gene lookup returns CDR1 MDHEN and CDR2 SYDVKM. V shed 1 base and J shed 0 bases, with 10 bases lying between them. The CDR3 contains 17 residues. The chain's CDR3 is CASSLSGTPSYNSPLHF. The CDR3 DNA sequence: TGTGCCAGCAGTTTATCAGGGACACCCTCCTATAATTCACCCCTCCACTTT.

This chain links TRBV5-5 with TRBJ2-2; 8 bases line up with TRBD1. Germline CDR1 SGHKS, CDR2 YYEKEE (reference sequence). The CDR3 length is 14 residues. J was trimmed by 7 bases and V by 5 bases; bases with no gene match: 7. Written as DNA, the CDR3 is TGTGCCAGCAGTTATTGGACAGGGAGCGGGGAGCTGTTTTTT. This sequence encodes CASSYWTGSGELFF.

The chain couples TRBV4-1 to TRBJ2-3; D gene uncertain. The V gene lost 2 bases and the J gene lost 7 bases, with 10 bases spanning the gap. The CDR3 is made up of 13 amino acids. Germline V CDR1 and CDR2: MGHRA, YSYEKL. As DNA, the CDR3 is TGCGCCAGCAGCCAAAGCCCGACAAATACGCAGTATTTT. Translated, it gives CASSQSPTNTQYF.

The chain is built from TRBV30 and TRBJ2-6; 12 bases agree with TRBD2. The V gene's germline CDR1 is GTSNPN and CDR2 SVGIG (reference sequence). CDR3 length equals 16 residues. Trimming at V came to 5 bases and at J to 4 bases, leaving 6 bases not matched to a gene. The CDR3 is CAWATSGGVGANVLTF. CDR3 sequence (DNA): TGTGCCTGGGCGACTAGCGGGGGCGTGGGGGCCAACGTCCTGACTTTC.

This clone was seen only a few times. V is TRBV6-5 and J is TRBJ2-7; D is unresolved. V lost 0 bases, J lost 7 bases, and 10 bases lay in between. This CDR3 contains 13 residues. Germline loops: CDR1 MNHEY, CDR2 SVGAGI. DNA for the CDR3: TGTGCCAGCAGTTACTCGGCGACCGGGGAGCAGTACTTC. It specifies CASSYSATGEQYF.

CDR3 in DNA: TGTGCCAGCAGCTTAGAAGGCGGGGGCGAGTCCACTGAAGCTTTCTTT. Translated: CASSLEGGGESTEAFF. The genes are TRBV7-8 and TRBJ1-1, with D tentatively TRBD1 (6 bases). CDR3 size: 16 residues. In germline, CDR1 is SGHVS, CDR2 FQNEAQ. V gave up 1 base and J gave up 4 bases, with 16 bases separating them.

The V gene is TRBV4-1, the J gene TRBJ2-3, with 7 bases that match TRBD2. Germline CDR1 MGHRA, CDR2 YSYEKL. The CDR3 is 14 residues long. V was pared by 5 bases and J by 6 bases, with 8 bases of the junction left unmatched. The CDR3 DNA follows: TGCGCCAGCAGCGGGCGGACTAGACGTGATACGCAGTATTTT. Its translation: CASSGRTRRDTQYF.

The chain is built from TRBV7-2 and TRBJ2-4; 12 nucleotides match TRBD2. Germline V lookup: CDR1 SGHTA, CDR2 FQGNSA. The CDR3 consists of 16 residues. With V trimmed by 5 bases and J by 4 bases, 6 bases remained unmatched. This CDR3 is CASSPGTSGSKNIQYF. CDR3 coding DNA: TGTGCCAGCAGCCCGGGGACTAGCGGGTCTAAAAACATTCAGTACTTC.

The V gene is TRBV28, the J gene TRBJ1-2; D is perhaps TRBD1 (6 bases). Germline V lookup: CDR1 MDHEN, CDR2 SYDVKM. The length of the CDR3 is 13 residues. V was trimmed by 4 bases and J by 4 bases, leaving 10 bases between them. The CDR3 here is CASSSTGPYGYTF. The CDR3 region has the DNA TGTGCCAGCAGTTCGACAGGTCCCTATGGCTACACCTTC.

The J gene is TRBJ2-3, the V gene TRBV2; the match to TRBD2 covers 14 bases. CDR3 length equals 16 residues. CDR1 and CDR2 (germline): SNHLY, FYNNEI. V shed 6 bases and J 6 bases; nucleotides not matched to a gene: 8. CDR3 protein: CASRRLAGGPGDTQYF. CDR3 coding DNA: TGTGCCAGCAGAAGACTAGCGGGAGGGCCAGGCGATACGCAGTATTTT.